This TCR beta chain was profiled in a study of blood T cell repertoires in COVID-19. Turning to the study itself: Donors in the United States, Italy and Spain gave samples during acute or convalescent COVID-19.

In the original analysis: Estimation of nucleated cell counts relied on the amplification of reference gene primers. Data came from immunoSEQ multiplex PCR; TCRdb stores just in-frame clones and leaves some out. V, J and clone size derive from that table, while D and trimming were established from the DNA sequence. The top ten clones hold about 2% of a sample with about 160,000 clones, 93% of them seen once. There are 17 residues in the CDR3. Germline V gene lookup returns CDR1 MDHEN and CDR2 SYDVKM. With 5 bases removed from V and 0 bases from J, the gap between germline ends came to 19 bases. The rearrangement uses TRBV28 and TRBJ1-1, with a weak D call TRBD1 (5 bases). This TCR was recovered from a woman aged 55-69 years with COVID-19, enrolled during active disease. Source material: peripheral blood. CDR3 sequence (DNA): TGTGCCAGCAGTCCCGGTTCAGGGTTAAAGGTGAACACTGAAGCTTTCTTT. Encoded protein: CASSPGSGLKVNTEAFF.